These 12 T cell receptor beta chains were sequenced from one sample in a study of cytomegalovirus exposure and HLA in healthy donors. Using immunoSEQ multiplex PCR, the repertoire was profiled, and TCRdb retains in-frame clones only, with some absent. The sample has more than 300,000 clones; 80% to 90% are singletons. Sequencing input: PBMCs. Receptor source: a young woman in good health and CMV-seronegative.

This CDR3 is CASRGTSGTEQFF. The CDR3 coding sequence is TGTGCCAGCCGCGGGACTAGCGGGACCGAGCAGTTCTTC. V is TRBV4-2 and J is TRBJ2-1; the match to TRBD2 covers 13 bases. After removal of 8 bases from V and 10 bases from J, the junction contained 5 bases not matched to a gene. The CDR3 has 13 residues. CDR1 and CDR2 from the germline V gene are LGHNA and YNFKEQ.

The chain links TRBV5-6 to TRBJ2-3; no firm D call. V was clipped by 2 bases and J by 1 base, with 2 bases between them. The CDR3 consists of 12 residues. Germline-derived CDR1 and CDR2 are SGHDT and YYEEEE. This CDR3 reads CASSFGTDTQYF. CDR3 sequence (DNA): TGTGCCAGCAGCTTCGGCACAGATACGCAGTATTTT.

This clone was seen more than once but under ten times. The CDR3 sequence: CASSFGQAGELFF. CDR3 coding DNA: TGTGCCAGCAGCTTCGGACAGGCCGGGGAGCTGTTTTTT. This chain uses TRBV11-3 with TRBJ2-2, with 7 positions matching TRBD1. CDR1 is SGHNT, CDR2 YENEEA, per germline. J lost 6 bases, V lost 3 bases, and 1 base had no gene match. The CDR3 sequence is 13 residues long.

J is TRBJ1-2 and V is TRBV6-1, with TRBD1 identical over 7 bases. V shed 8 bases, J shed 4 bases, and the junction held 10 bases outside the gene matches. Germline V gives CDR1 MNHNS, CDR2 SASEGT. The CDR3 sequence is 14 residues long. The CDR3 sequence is CASGRQGESYGYTF. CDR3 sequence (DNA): TGTGCCAGCGGGAGACAGGGCGAGAGCTATGGCTACACCTTC.

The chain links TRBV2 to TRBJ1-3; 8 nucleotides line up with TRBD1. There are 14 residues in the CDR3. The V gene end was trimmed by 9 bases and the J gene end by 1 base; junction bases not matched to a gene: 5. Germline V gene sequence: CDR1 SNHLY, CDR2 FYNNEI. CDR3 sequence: CASRTGLSGNTIYF. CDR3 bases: TGTGCCAGTAGGACAGGGCTATCTGGAAACACCATATATTTT.

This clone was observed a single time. The CDR3 loop reads CASSPLAGANTGELFF. DNA of the CDR3: TGTGCCAGCAGCCCGCTAGCGGGTGCGAACACCGGGGAGCTGTTTTTT. V usage is TRBV5-4 and J usage is TRBJ2-2; TRBD2 matches at 8 bases. This CDR3 contains 16 residues. Germline-derived CDR1 and CDR2 are SGHNT and YYREEE (reference sequence). After removal of 4 bases from V and 0 bases from J, the junction contained 5 bases not matched to a gene.

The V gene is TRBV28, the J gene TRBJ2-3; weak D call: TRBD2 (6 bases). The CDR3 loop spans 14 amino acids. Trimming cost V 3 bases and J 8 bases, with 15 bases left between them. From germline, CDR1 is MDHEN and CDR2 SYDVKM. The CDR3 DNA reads TGTGCCAGCAGTTTTGCGGGAACGGGTGGTACGCAGTATTTT. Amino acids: CASSFAGTGGTQYF.

The CDR3 protein is CASRPEPYEQYF. DNA of the CDR3: TGTGCCAGCAGACCGGAGCCCTACGAGCAGTACTTC. The chain uses TRBV2 and TRBJ2-7, with unresolved D. This CDR3 has 12 residues. Per germline, CDR1 SNHLY and CDR2 FYNNEI. The ends were cut back, 6 bases at V and 2 bases at J, with 8 bases in the middle.

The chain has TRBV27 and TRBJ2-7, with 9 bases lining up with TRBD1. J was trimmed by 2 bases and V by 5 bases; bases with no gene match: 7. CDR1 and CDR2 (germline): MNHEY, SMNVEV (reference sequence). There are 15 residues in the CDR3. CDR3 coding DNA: TGTGCCAGCAGTAGTCGGGACAGGGTCACCTACGAGCAGTACTTC. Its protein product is CASSSRDRVTYEQYF.

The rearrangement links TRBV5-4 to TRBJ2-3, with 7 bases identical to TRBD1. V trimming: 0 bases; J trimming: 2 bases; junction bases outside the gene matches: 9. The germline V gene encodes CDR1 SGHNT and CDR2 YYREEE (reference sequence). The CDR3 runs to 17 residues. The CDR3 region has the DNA TGTGCCAGCAGCTTGGCTAGACAGGGAACAGACACAGATACGCAGTATTTT. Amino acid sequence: CASSLARQGTDTDTQYF. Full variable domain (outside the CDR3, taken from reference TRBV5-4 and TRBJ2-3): ETGVTQSPTHLIKTRGQQVTLRCSSQSGHNTVSWYQQALGQGPQFIFQYYREEENGRGNFPPRFSGLQFPNYSSELNVNALELDDSALYLCASSLARQGTDTDTQYFGPGTRLTVL.

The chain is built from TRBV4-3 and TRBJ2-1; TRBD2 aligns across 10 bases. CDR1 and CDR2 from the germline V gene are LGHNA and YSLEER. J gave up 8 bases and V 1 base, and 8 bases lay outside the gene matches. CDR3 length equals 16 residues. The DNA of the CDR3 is TGCGCCAGCAGCCAAGCTCCTAGCGGGAGTCAGGATGAGCAGTTCTTC. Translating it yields CASSQAPSGSQDEQFF.

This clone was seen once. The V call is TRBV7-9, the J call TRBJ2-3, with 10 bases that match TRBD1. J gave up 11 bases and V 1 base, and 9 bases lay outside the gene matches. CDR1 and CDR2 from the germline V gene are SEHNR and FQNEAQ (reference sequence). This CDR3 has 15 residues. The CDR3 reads CASSLGQGAPIRQYF. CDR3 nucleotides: TGTGCCAGCAGCTTAGGACAGGGGGCGCCGATTCGGCAGTATTTT.